This T cell receptor (beta chain) came from a study of shared clonotypes between healthy human individuals. Overall study findings and caveats: Compared with clonotypes that all four donors shared, non-shared clonotypes had lower generation probabilities.

This CDR3 has 14 residues. With 4 bases clipped from V and 2 bases from J, the junction kept 3 bases outside the gene matches. Germline V gene data show CDR1 as SGHRS and CDR2 as YFSETQ. Cells designated naive CD8 were CD45RO-negative and were positively selected for CCR7, with terminally differentiated effector memory CD45RA+ cells excluded. With regard to this clone: The antigen remains undetermined.

Each subset's genomic DNA was shared equally among a number of immunoSEQ plates. As originally analysed: For the immunoSEQ data, sequences were junction-only without quality scores, so filtering differed. The data were produced by immunoSEQ multiplex PCR, yet TCRdb's version contains in-frame clones alone and is incomplete. That table is the source of V, J and clone size, and D and trimming were worked out from the DNA. Here the sample spans hundreds of thousands of clones, 95% to 98% being singletons. V and J are TRBV5-1 and TRBJ2-1, with 7 bases that match TRBD2. This receptor was obtained from a man aged 30 to 45 in good health. Sequencing was carried out using naive CD8+ T cells sorted from blood. The CDR3 loop reads CASSPAGAYNEQFF. The CDR3, as DNA: TGCGCCAGCAGCCCGGCGGGGGCCTACAATGAGCAGTTCTTC.